This T cell receptor (beta chain) was found in a study of blood T cells in healthy people across ages. Sample-barcoded 5' priming and a J-beta primer mix drove a second PCR of about 6 to 12 cycles. TCRdb re-called the 5' RACE reads with MiXCR, one entry per CDR3 protein. The sample lists hundreds of thousands of distinct CDR3 sequences; 49% were seen once. Roughly 10 milliliters of peripheral blood were drawn from each donor. The CDR3 loop spans 15 amino acids. The germline gives CDR1 SGHTA, CDR2 FQGNSA. The sample holds a few counts of this clonotype. This rearrangement joins TRBV7-2 to TRBJ2-1; no clear D. The J call may be wrong; the DNA end is better matched by TRBJ2-7. The specimen sequenced was blood. The sequence derives from a woman aged 55-75 years in good health. The CDR3 sequence is CASSRTSDSYNEQYF. The CDR3 DNA sequence: TGTGCCAGCAGCCGGACCAGTGACTCCTACAATGAGCAGTACTTC.